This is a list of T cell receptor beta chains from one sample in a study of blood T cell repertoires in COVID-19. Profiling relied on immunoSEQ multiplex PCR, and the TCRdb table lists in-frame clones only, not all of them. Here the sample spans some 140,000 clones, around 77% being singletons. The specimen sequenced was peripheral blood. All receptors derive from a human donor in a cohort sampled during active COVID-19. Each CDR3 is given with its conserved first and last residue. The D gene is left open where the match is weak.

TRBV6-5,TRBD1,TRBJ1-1,CASVDRGRANTEAFF
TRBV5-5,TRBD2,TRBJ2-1,CASSLGLAASYNEQFF
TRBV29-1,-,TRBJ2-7,CSVNSPRGVGDEQYF
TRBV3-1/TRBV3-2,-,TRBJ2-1,CASSPLSVSEQFF
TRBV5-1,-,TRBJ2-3,CASSWPSTGSTDTQYF
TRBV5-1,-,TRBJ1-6,CASSLDAEFGTPLHF
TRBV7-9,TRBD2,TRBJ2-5,CASSLDKRGTGETQYF
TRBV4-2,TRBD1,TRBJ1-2,CASSSARGLDGYTF
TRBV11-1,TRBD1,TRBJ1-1,CASSFGTANTEAFF
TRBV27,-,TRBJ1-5,CASSAVPGNQPQHF
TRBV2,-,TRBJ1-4,CASSDRPNEKLFF
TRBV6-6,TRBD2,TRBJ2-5,CASSYQRGGQTQYF
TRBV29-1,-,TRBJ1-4,CSKSPGEKLFF
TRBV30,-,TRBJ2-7,CAWAGVTYSYEQYF
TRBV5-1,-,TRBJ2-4,CASSPEGPTTPSKNIQYF
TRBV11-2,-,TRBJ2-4,CASSSTGSKNIQYF
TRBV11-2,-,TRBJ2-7,CASSFRRTYEQYF
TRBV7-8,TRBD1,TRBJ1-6,CASSSTGGYNSPLHF
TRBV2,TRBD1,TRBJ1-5,CASSVQGAGNQPQHF
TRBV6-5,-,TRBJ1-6,CASRTGGTGNSPLHF
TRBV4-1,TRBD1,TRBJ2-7,CASSRTGTGGSQREQYF
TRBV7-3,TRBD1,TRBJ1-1,CASSLDRGEGAEAFF
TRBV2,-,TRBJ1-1,CASSEALRTEAFF
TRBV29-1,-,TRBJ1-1,CSVVRAWEGTEAFF
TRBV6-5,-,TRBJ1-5,CASRWTEPDNQPQHF
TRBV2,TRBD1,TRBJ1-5,CASMRDRGYSNQPQHF
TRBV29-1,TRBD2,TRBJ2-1,CSVPSGGAYEQFF
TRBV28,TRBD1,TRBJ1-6,CASSSPGTGKKNSPLHF